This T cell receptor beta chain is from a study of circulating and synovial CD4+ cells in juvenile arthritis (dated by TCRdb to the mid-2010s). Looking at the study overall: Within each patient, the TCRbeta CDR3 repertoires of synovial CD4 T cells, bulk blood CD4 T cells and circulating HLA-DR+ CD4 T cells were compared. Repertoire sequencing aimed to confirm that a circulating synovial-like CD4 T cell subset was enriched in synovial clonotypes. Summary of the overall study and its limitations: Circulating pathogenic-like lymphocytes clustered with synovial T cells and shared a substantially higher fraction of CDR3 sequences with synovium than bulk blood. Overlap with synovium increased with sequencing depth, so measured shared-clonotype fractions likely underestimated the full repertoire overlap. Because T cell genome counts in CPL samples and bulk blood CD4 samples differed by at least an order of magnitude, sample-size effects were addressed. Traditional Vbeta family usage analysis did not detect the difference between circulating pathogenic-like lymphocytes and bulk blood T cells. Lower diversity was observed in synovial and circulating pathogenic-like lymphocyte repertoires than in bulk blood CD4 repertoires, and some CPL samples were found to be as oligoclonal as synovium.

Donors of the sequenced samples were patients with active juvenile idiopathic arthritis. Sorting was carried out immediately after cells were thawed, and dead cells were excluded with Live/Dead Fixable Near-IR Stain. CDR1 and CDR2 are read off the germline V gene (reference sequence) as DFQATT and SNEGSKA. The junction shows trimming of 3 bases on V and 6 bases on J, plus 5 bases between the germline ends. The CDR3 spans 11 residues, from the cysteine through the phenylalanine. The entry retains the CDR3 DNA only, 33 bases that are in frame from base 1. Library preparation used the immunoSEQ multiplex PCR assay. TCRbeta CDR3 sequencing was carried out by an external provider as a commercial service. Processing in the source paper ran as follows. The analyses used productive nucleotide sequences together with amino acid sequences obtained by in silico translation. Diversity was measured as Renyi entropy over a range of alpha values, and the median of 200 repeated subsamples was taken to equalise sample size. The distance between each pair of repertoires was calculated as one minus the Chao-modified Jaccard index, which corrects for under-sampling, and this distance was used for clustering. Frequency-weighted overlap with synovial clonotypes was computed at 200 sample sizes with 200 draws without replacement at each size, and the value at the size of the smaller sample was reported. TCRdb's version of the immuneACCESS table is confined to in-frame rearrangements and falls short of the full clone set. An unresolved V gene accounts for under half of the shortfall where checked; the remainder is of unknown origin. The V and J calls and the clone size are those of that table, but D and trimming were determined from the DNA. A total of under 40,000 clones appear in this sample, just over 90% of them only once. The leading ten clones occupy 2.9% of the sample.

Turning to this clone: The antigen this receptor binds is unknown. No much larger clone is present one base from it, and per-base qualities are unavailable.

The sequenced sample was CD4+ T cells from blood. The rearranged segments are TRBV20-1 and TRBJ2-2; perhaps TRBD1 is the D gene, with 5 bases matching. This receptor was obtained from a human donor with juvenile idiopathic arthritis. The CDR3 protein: CSARGPGELFF. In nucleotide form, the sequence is TGCAGTGCTAGGGGGCCCGGGGAGCTGTTTTTT.